The clone carrying this T cell receptor (beta chain) was recorded a few times. Its antigen is as yet unknown. This entry belongs to a study of T cell repertoires in cytomegalovirus infection. Study overall: In public TCR beta signatures, there were indications of both CMV infection and matching HLA type.

Germline assignment: CDR1 SQVTM and CDR2 ANQGSEA. The CDR3 totals 14 residues. The V end lost 3 bases, the J end lost 0 bases, and 9 bases lay between the germline ends. In TCRdb, the reads were re-called with MiXCR into one record per CDR3 protein. This table holds some 230,000 distinct CDR3 sequences, approximately 22% found once. Study observations and caveats: HLA-C-restricted CMV-specific TCR beta clonotypes prevailed in the ex vivo response.

This rearrangement joins TRBV29-1 to TRBJ1-3; tentative D call: TRBD1 (5 bases). What was sequenced was CD8+ T cells from PBMCs. This TCR was sampled from a human donor in good health (CMV status not recorded). Some clones in this sample may be carry-over from other donors' samples. For the CDR3, the DNA is TGCAGCGTTGATCAGGGAACCTCTGGAAACACCATATATTTT. It codes for CSVDQGTSGNTIYF. Full variable domain (rest looked up from reference TRBV29-1 and TRBJ1-3): SAVISQKPSRDICQRGTSLTIQCQVDSQVTMMFWYRQQPGQSLTLIATANQGSEATYESGFVIDKFPISRPNLTFSTLTVSNMSPEDSSIYLCSVDQGTSGNTIYFGEGSWLTVV.